These T cell receptor beta chains were read from a single sample in a study of CD8 T cells in ankylosing spondylitis. TCRdb itself ran the 5' RACE reads through MiXCR, one entry per CDR3 protein. The sample yields approximately 500,000 distinct CDR3 sequences, roughly 12% seen once. Sequencing used blood, either unsorted or a sorted T cell fraction (not recorded which). These receptors originate from a male donor with ankylosing spondylitis. CDR3s include the opening cysteine and the closing phenylalanine or tryptophan. Fields, in order: clone size, J gene, D gene, V gene, CDR3 DNA, CDR3 protein. D genes are given only for firm matches. Only some rows state a clone size, as once, few, many or a class for expanded clones.

>many|TRBJ2-1|TRBD2|TRBV10-1
TGCGCCAGCTCTTGGACTAGCGGGAACATCTACAATGAGCAGTTCTTC
CASSWTSGNIYNEQFF
>few|TRBJ2-3|TRBD2|TRBV19
TGTGCCAGTAGTATCAGCGGGAAGAGCACAGATACGCAGTATTTT
CASSISGKSTDTQYF
>.|TRBJ2-3|.|TRBV5-1
TGCGCCAGCAGCTTGGTGGGCCCGGCAGATACGCAGTATTTT
CASSLVGPADTQYF
>few|TRBJ2-6|TRBD1|TRBV15
TGTGCCACCAGCAGACCTCAGGGGGCTGGGGCCAACGTCCTGACTTTC
CATSRPQGAGANVLTF
>many|TRBJ1-1|TRBD1|TRBV7-9
TGTGCCAGCAGGCCGACAGGGGAGGCGGCTTTCTTT
CASRPTGEAAFF
>.|TRBJ2-2|TRBD2|TRBV12-3/TRBV12-4
TGTGCCAGCAGTTCAGCACTAGCGGGAGACACCGGGGAGCTGTTTTTT
CASSSALAGDTGELFF
>few|TRBJ1-2|TRBD1|TRBV24-1
TGTGCCACCAGTGATTTGCCGGGACAGGGCCGTGAGAGCTATGGCTACACCTTC
CATSDLPGQGRESYGYTF
>.|TRBJ1-6|.|TRBV11-3
TGTGCCAGCAGCTCCAGGGGACACCACGCGAATTCACCCCTCCACTTT
CASSSRGHHANSPLHF
>.|TRBJ2-1|.|TRBV7-2
TGTGCCAGCAGCTTAGTACGGACAGACAATGAGCAGTTCTTC
CASSLVRTDNEQFF
>many|TRBJ1-2|.|TRBV12-3/TRBV12-4
TGTGCCAGCAGTTCGAATTATGGCTACACCTTC
CASSSNYGYTF
>many|TRBJ1-5|.|TRBV7-8
TGTGCCAGCAGCTTAAAAAGGCAGCTCAATCAGCCCCAGCATTTT
CASSLKRQLNQPQHF
>many|TRBJ2-5|.|TRBV24-1
TGTGCCACCAGTGATTTGAGGGAAGAGACCCAGTACTTC
CATSDLREETQYF
>many|TRBJ1-4|TRBD1|TRBV12-3/TRBV12-4
TGTGCCAGCAGTCTCAGGGGGGGCGATGAAAAACTGTTTTTT
CASSLRGGDEKLFF
>.|TRBJ1-5|.|TRBV6-2/TRBV6-3
TGTGCCAGCACTGACTCCCCCCAGGCCACAGATACGCAGCATTTT
CASTDSPQATDTQHF